Below are 10 T cell receptor beta chains sequenced from a single sample in a study of CD8 T cells in Susac syndrome (dated 2019 in TCRdb). Library preparation was by the immunoSEQ multiplex PCR assay. RNA was extracted using the RNeasy kit, and roughly 0.5 to 1 microgram was reverse transcribed with random hexamers. TCRdb reprocessing: public reads trimmed at Q25 with fastp, clones called with MiXCR, in-frame beta chains kept. Rows matching on CDR3 protein sequence are summarized as one entry with the most common DNA and genes. The table for this sample lists under 200,000 distinct CDR3 sequences; over 90% of them were counted only once. 0.15% to 0.2% of the sample belongs to the ten largest clones. The sequencing input was CD8+ T cells from PBMCs. All receptors come from a human donor with Susac syndrome.

The gene calls are TRBV9 and TRBJ2-7; D is possibly TRBD2 (6 bases). CDR1 SGDLS and CDR2 YYNGEE come from the germline V gene. The CDR3 loop spans 15 amino acids. The V end lost 0 bases, the J end lost 2 bases, and 12 bases lay between the germline ends. The CDR3 DNA reads TGTGCCAGCAGCGTAGGGGGGGACCTTACCTACGAGCAGTACTTC. It codes for CASSVGGDLTYEQYF.

The rearrangement links TRBV6-4 to TRBJ2-7, with a possible D match to TRBD1 (6 bases). The ends were cut back, 5 bases at V and 3 bases at J, with 11 bases in the middle. Germline V gene data show CDR1 as MRHNA and CDR2 as SNTAGT. This CDR3 is built from 13 residues. DNA for the CDR3: TGTGCCAGCAGTTCCGGGACAAACTACGAGCAGTACTTC. Its protein is CASSSGTNYEQYF.

V usage is TRBV7-2 and J usage is TRBJ2-7; D unresolved. The V end lost 3 bases, the J end lost 4 bases, and 10 bases lay between the germline ends. Germline CDR1 and CDR2: SGHTA and FQGNSA. This CDR3 contains 13 residues. The DNA for the CDR3 is TGTGCCAGCAGCTTTGGACGGGTATACGAGCAGTACTTC. It yields the protein CASSFGRVYEQYF.

In its sample, this clonotype was seen a few times. CDR3: CATSRDKGPYEQYF. The CDR3, as DNA: TGTGCCACCAGCAGAGATAAGGGGCCCTACGAGCAGTACTTC. V is TRBV15 and J is TRBJ2-7; D might be TRBD1 (5 bases). This CDR3 is built from 14 residues. Germline V gene lookup returns CDR1 LNHNV and CDR2 YYDKDF (reference sequence). Trimming pared 0 bases from V and 2 bases from J, leaving 8 bases between.

J is TRBJ2-5 and V is TRBV6-4, with D maybe TRBD1 (6 bases). The germline V gene has CDR1 MRHNA and CDR2 SNTAGT. V lost 6 bases and J lost 2, with 19 bases in between. CDR3 length: 16 amino acids. CDR3 loop: CASRGLQDRHQETQYF. The CDR3 DNA follows: TGTGCCAGCAGGGGGCTTCAGGACAGACATCAAGAGACCCAGTACTTC.

The chain combines TRBV20-1 with TRBJ2-3; the D gene is possibly TRBD2 (6 bases). Germline V lookup: CDR1 DFQATT, CDR2 SNEGSKA (reference sequence). This CDR3 has 14 amino acids. V was clipped by 3 bases and J by 3 bases, with 13 bases between them. In DNA, the CDR3 is TGCAGTGCTAGTGGGCCAGGGAGGACAGATACGCAGTATTTT. Translation: CSASGPGRTDTQYF.

The chain has TRBV13 and TRBJ2-3; D ambiguous. Germline CDR1 PRHDT, CDR2 FYEKMQ (reference sequence). V was cut by 2 bases and J by 2 bases, with 11 bases left in between. The CDR3 is 15 residues long. The CDR3 sequence: CASSLKAGYTDTQYF. CDR3 nucleotides: TGTGCCAGCAGCTTAAAGGCCGGCTACACAGATACGCAGTATTTT.

This clonotype was picked up one time. This chain uses TRBV5-1 with TRBJ2-2, with D perhaps matching TRBD1 (6 bases). V was trimmed by 0 bases and J by 6 bases, leaving 12 bases between them. CDR1 is SGHRS and CDR2 is YFSETQ in the germline V gene. The CDR3 contains 15 residues. The CDR3 loop is CASSLGLGASGELFF. The CDR3 nucleotides are TGCGCCAGCAGCTTGGGGTTGGGGGCCTCCGGGGAGCTGTTTTTT.

V gene TRBV7-9 combines with J gene TRBJ1-2; TRBD1 is a possible D gene (6 bases). CDR1 and CDR2 (germline): SEHNR, FQNEAQ (reference sequence). The V gene lost 1 base and the J gene lost 8 bases, with 20 bases spanning the gap. This CDR3 spans 16 amino acids. The CDR3 DNA is TGTGCCAGCAGCTTAGAAGAGGCACAGGGTCTTCGCGGCTACACCTTC. This codes for CASSLEEAQGLRGYTF.

This clonotype has just one count. The rearrangement uses TRBV9 and TRBJ1-6, with D uncertain. The V end lost 0 bases, the J end lost 7 bases, and 8 bases lay between the germline ends. Per the germline V gene, CDR1 is SGDLS and CDR2 is YYNGEE. The CDR3 is 14 residues long. The CDR3 DNA sequence: TGTGCCAGCAGCGTAGCCGGGGAAAATTCACCCCTCCACTTT. Protein product: CASSVAGENSPLHF.